A single sample is the source of the 18 T cell receptor beta chains below, sequenced in a study of T cell clonotyping in hematopoietic cell transplantation. Measured with immunoSEQ multiplex PCR; TCRdb has only the in-frame clones, and not every one. The data contain some 13,000 clones, 94% of them singletons. The sequencing used PBMCs, collected 30 days after allogeneic stem cell transplant. The receptors stem from a male patient aged 55 to 69 who had an allogeneic stem cell transplant from an unrelated donor, so the T cells may come from the graft donor. Some clones in this sample may be carry-over from other donors' samples.

This chain joins TRBV7-2 and TRBJ1-2, with D tentatively TRBD1 (5 bases). V dropped 1 base and J dropped 4 bases, with 16 bases sitting between them. The CDR3 is made up of 16 amino acids. CDR1 and CDR2 (germline): SGHTA, FQGNSA. CDR3: CASSLVPGGRSYGYTF. Written as DNA, the CDR3 is TGTGCCAGCAGCTTAGTCCCGGGGGGAAGGAGCTATGGCTACACCTTC. Using reference TRBV7-2 and TRBJ1-2 for the parts outside the CDR3, the full variable domain is GAGVSQSPSNKVTEKGKDVELRCDPISGHTALYWYRQSLGQGLEFLIYFQGNSAPDKSGLPSDRFSAERTGGSVSTLTIQRTQQEDSAVYLCASSLVPGGRSYGYTFGSGTRLTVV.

This chain joins TRBV19 and TRBJ1-1; D is uncertain. This CDR3 spans 14 amino acids. Germline V gene lookup returns CDR1 LNHDA and CDR2 SQIVND (reference sequence). The V and J ends lost 4 bases and 1 base respectively, with 10 bases between them. Here the CDR3 DNA reads TGTGCCAGTAGTAGGATGTCGGAGAACACTGAAGCTTTCTTT. Translated: CASSRMSENTEAFF.

This sequence joins TRBV2 and TRBJ1-1, with D tentatively TRBD1 (5 bases). Trimming cost V 6 bases and J 3 bases, with 17 bases left between them. This CDR3 region has 15 residues. Germline V CDR1 and CDR2: SNHLY, FYNNEI. The CDR3 sequence: CASSRHSTTDTEAFF. The CDR3, as DNA: TGTGCCAGCAGCCGACACTCAACGACAGACACTGAAGCTTTCTTT.

This sequence joins TRBV19 and TRBJ1-5, with a possible D match to TRBD1 (6 bases). The V end lost 4 bases, the J end lost 4 bases, and 11 bases lay between the germline ends. The germline V gene encodes CDR1 LNHDA and CDR2 SQIVND (reference sequence). The CDR3 spans 14 residues. Written as DNA, the CDR3 is TGTGCCAGTAGTAGGCGGACAGCTAATCAGCCCCAGCATTTT. Amino acids: CASSRRTANQPQHF.

Remarks on this clone: Germline is not matched at one junction end, which may reflect a read error. The chain uses TRBV30 and TRBJ1-2; D is possibly TRBD1 (6 bases). Germline CDR1 reads GTSNPN; CDR2 reads SVGIG (reference sequence). The length of the CDR3 is 13 residues. The CDR3 reads CAWSSGGSQLNRF. CDR3 coding DNA: TGTGCCTGGAGTTCGGGGGGCAGCCAGCTCAACCGATTC.

The rearrangement joins TRBV18 to TRBJ2-7, with D unclear. Germline V gives CDR1 KGHSH, CDR2 LQKENI. This CDR3 spans 13 amino acids. Trimming pared 3 bases from V and 0 bases from J, leaving 6 bases between. In DNA form, the CDR3 reads TGTGCCAGCTCACCGCCCAGCTCCTACGAGCAGTACTTC. Protein product: CASSPPSSYEQYF.

The chain couples TRBV28 to TRBJ2-3; the match to TRBD2 covers 10 bases. The length of the CDR3 is 15 residues. The germline gives CDR1 MDHEN, CDR2 SYDVKM. Trimming took 6 bases from V and 2 from J; bases not matched to a gene: 5. The CDR3 DNA is TGTGCCAGCAGACAACTAGCGGGGAACACAGATACGCAGTATTTT. This encodes CASRQLAGNTDTQYF.

This sequence joins TRBV7-2 and TRBJ1-1; perhaps TRBD1 as D (6 bases). CDR1 and CDR2 (germline): SGHTA, FQGNSA. V was shortened by 5 bases and J by 1 base, with 26 bases between the two germline ends. The CDR3 runs 19 residues. The CDR3 DNA reads as TGTGCCAGCAGCCCAACTCTAACGGGGGGCATCGGGGGGAACACTGAAGCTTTCTTT. The encoded protein is CASSPTLTGGIGGNTEAFF.

The chain employs TRBV2 and TRBJ2-3, with 15 bases aligning to TRBD2. Germline V gene lookup returns CDR1 SNHLY and CDR2 FYNNEI. This CDR3 region has 16 residues. J lost 4 bases, V lost 6 bases, and 5 bases had no gene match. The CDR3 is CASRRGLAGGSDTQYF. The DNA for the CDR3 is TGTGCCAGCAGGCGGGGACTAGCGGGGGGCTCAGATACGCAGTATTTT.

This sequence joins TRBV5-1 and TRBJ2-5; 13 bases map to TRBD2. The CDR3 consists of 16 residues. Germline CDR1 is SGHRS and CDR2 is YFSETQ. V dropped 2 bases and J dropped 5; count of bases not matched to a gene: 6. The CDR3 nucleotides read TGCGCCAGCAGCTTTACTAGCGGGGGGGCGCATGAGACCCAGTACTTC. Translation gives CASSFTSGGAHETQYF.

The chain couples TRBV7-8 to TRBJ1-1; the D gene is possibly TRBD1 (6 bases). Trimming removed 6 bases at V and 0 bases at J, with 14 bases between. This CDR3 comprises 15 residues. Germline V gene data show CDR1 as SGHVS and CDR2 as FQNEAQ. As DNA, the CDR3 is TGTGCCAGCAGTGTGGGGGCGAGGGTGAACACTGAAGCTTTCTTT. It is translated as CASSVGARVNTEAFF.

The chain carries TRBV7-2 and TRBJ2-3; D gene unclear. The V and J ends lost 5 bases and 5 bases respectively, with 11 bases between them. Germline CDR1 SGHTA, CDR2 FQGNSA. There are 13 residues in the CDR3. The CDR3 DNA follows: TGTGCCAGCAGCCTCCAACCCGAAGATACGCAGTATTTT. As protein: CASSLQPEDTQYF. Using reference TRBV7-2 and TRBJ2-3 for the parts outside the CDR3, the full variable domain is GAGVSQSPSNKVTEKGKDVELRCDPISGHTALYWYRQSLGQGLEFLIYFQGNSAPDKSGLPSDRFSAERTGGSVSTLTIQRTQQEDSAVYLCASSLQPEDTQYFGPGTRLTVL.

V usage is TRBV19 and J usage is TRBJ2-1, with D possibly matching TRBD2 (6 bases). Germline CDR1 and CDR2: LNHDA and SQIVND (reference sequence). The V gene lost 8 bases and the J gene lost 0 bases, with 11 bases spanning the gap. The CDR3 totals 14 residues. CDR3 amino acids: CASDRGSSYNEQFF. The CDR3 nucleotides are TGTGCCAGTGATCGGGGGAGCTCCTACAATGAGCAGTTCTTC.

The V gene is TRBV5-1, the J gene TRBJ1-3; 8 nucleotides align to TRBD1. CDR1 and CDR2 (germline): SGHRS, YFSETQ. CDR3 length equals 15 residues. J was trimmed by 4 bases and V by 1 base; bases with no gene match: 4. CDR3 DNA sequence: TGCGCCAGCAGCTTGCAGGGGGCGGAGGGAAACACCATATATTTT. Translated: CASSLQGAEGNTIYF.

The DNA for the CDR3 is TGTGCCAGCAACCATCTTATGAACACTGAAGCTTTCTTT. Translating gives CASNHLMNTEAFF. The V gene is TRBV14, the J gene TRBJ1-1; D gene uncertain. The CDR3 is made up of 13 amino acids. Trimming left V 7 bases short and J 0 bases short, with 9 bases between. Germline V gives CDR1 SGHDN, CDR2 FVKESK.

CDR3 bases: TGTGCCAGCAGTGACAGGGTTTATGGCTACACCTTC. It encodes CASSDRVYGYTF. The chain employs TRBV6-1 and TRBJ1-2; maybe TRBD1 (5 bases). The CDR3 spans 12 residues. CDR1 is MNHNS and CDR2 is SASEGT in the germline V gene. The germline V and J ends were trimmed by 3 bases and 5 bases, with 7 bases remaining between them.

The chain links TRBV10-2 to TRBJ2-3, with 8 bases fitting TRBD2. Germline lookup yields CDR1 WSHSY and CDR2 SAAADI. This CDR3 is built from 14 residues. After removal of 7 bases from V and 0 bases from J, the junction contained 3 bases not matched to a gene. The CDR3 nucleotides read TGCGCCAGCAAACGGGGGGGGAGCACAGATACGCAGTATTTT. Translation gives CASKRGGSTDTQYF.

The V and J genes are TRBV10-3 and TRBJ1-5, with D possibly matching TRBD1 (5 bases). V dropped 2 bases and J dropped 5 bases, with 7 bases sitting between them. The CDR3 contains 13 residues. Germline V gene lookup returns CDR1 ENHRY and CDR2 SYGVKD. The CDR3 nucleotides are TGTGCCATCAGTGAGAGAGGGGATCAGCCCCAGCATTTT. It codes for CAISERGDQPQHF.